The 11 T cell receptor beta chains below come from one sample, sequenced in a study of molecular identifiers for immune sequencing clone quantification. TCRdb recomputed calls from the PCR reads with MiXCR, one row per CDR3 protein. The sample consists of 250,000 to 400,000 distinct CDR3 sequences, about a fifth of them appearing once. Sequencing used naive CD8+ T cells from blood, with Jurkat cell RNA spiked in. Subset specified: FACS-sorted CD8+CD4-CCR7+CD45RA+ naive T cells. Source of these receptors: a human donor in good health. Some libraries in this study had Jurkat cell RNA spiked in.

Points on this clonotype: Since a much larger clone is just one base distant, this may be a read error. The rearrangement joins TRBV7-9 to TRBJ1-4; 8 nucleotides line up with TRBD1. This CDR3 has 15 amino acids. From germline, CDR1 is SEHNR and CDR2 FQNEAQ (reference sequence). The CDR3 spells CASSLDRTGNEKLVF. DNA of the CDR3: TGTGCCAGCAGCTTAGACCGGACAGGGAATGAAAAACTGGTTTTT.

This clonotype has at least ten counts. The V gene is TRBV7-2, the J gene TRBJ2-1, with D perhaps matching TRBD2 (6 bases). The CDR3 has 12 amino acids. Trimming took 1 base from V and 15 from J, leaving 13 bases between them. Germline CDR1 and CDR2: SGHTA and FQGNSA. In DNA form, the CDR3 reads TGTGCCAGCAGCTTAGTCGGGACTTGGGCGTTCTTC. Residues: CASSLVGTWAFF.

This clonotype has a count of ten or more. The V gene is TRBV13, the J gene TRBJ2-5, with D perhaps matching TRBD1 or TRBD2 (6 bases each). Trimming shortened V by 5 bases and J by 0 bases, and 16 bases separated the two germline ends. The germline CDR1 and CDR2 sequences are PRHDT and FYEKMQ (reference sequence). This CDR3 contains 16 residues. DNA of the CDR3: TGTGCCAGCAGCCCGGAGAGGGGGGACTACCAAGAGACCCAGTACTTC. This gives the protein CASSPERGDYQETQYF.

The CDR3 loop is CASSFISGGAEDTQYF. CDR3 DNA sequence: TGTGCCAGCAGCTTCATTAGCGGGGGGGCCGAAGATACGCAGTATTTT. The chain has TRBV7-6 and TRBJ2-3; 11 bases match TRBD2. The length of the CDR3 is 16 residues. Germline values: CDR1 SGHVS, CDR2 FNYEAQ. The J segment lost 5 bases and the V segment lost 3 bases, leaving 7 bases of the junction unmatched.

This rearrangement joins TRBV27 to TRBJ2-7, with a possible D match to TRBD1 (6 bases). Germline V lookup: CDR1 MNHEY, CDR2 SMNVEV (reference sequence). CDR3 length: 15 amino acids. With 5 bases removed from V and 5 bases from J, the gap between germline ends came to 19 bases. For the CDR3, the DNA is TGTGCCAGCAGTCCCGATACAGGGTTAGCCGACGAGCAGTACTTC. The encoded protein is CASSPDTGLADEQYF.

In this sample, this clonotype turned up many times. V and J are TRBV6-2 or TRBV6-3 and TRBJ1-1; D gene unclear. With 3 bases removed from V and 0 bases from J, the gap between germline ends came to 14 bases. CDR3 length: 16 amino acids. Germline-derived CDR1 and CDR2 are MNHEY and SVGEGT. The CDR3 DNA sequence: TGTGCCAGCAGTTATAAGCCCCCACGGGTGAACACTGAAGCTTTCTTT. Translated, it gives CASSYKPPRVNTEAFF.

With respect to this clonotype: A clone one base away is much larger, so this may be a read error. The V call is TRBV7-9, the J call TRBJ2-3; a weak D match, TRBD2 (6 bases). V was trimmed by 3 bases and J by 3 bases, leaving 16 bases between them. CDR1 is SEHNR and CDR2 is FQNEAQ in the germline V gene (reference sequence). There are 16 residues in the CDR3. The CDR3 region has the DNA TGTGCCAGCAGCTTCGGGGAGGTTAGGTGGACAGATACGCAGTATTTT. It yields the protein CASSFGEVRWTDTQYF.

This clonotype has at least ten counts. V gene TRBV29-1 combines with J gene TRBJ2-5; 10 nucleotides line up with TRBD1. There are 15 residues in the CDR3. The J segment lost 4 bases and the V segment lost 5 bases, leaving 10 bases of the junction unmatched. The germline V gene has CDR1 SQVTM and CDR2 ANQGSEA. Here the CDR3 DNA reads TGCAGCGTTCCCGGGACAGGGGATTTGGGAGAGACCCAGTACTTC. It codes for CSVPGTGDLGETQYF. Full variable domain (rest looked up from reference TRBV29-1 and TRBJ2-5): SAVISQKPSRDICQRGTSLTIQCQVDSQVTMMFWYRQQPGQSLTLIATANQGSEATYESGFVIDKFPISRPNLTFSTLTVSNMSPEDSSIYLCSVPGTGDLGETQYFGPGTRLLVL.

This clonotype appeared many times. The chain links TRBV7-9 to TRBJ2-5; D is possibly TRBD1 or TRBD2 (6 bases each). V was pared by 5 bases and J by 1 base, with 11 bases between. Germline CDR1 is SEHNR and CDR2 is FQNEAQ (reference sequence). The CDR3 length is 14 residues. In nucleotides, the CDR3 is TGTGCCAGCAGCAAAGAGGGGGGCCAAGAGACCCAGTACTTC. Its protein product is CASSKEGGQETQYF.

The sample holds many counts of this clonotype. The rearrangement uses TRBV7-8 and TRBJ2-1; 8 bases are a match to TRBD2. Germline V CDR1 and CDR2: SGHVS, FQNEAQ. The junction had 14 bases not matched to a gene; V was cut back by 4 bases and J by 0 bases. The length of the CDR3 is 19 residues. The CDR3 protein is CASSSYKTGTRGSYNEQFF. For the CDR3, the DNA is TGTGCCAGCAGCTCATATAAAACAGGGACTAGGGGCTCCTACAATGAGCAGTTCTTC.

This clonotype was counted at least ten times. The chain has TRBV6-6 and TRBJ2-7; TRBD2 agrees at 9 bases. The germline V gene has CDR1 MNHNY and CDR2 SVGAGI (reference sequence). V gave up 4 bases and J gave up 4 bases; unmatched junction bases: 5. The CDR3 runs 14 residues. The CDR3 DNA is TGTGCCAGCAGTTTAGGGCGGGAGGGTTACGAGCAGTACTTC. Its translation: CASSLGREGYEQYF.